Listed below are T cell receptor beta chains from one sample, sequenced in a study of T cells in narcolepsy. Sequencing used immunoSEQ multiplex PCR; TCRdb keeps in-frame clones, though not all of them. This table holds about 35,000 clones, less than 90% found once. Input material: memory (CD45RA-) CD4+ T cells from blood. All receptors come from a human donor in good health. Each CDR3 is given without its conserved first and last residue. The order of the fields is clone size, J gene, V gene, CDR3 protein. The size field is filled for only some rows; it gives once, few, many or a size class.

NA | TRBJ2-5 | TRBV6-1 | ASSPSGDKKTQY
NA | TRBJ1-3 | TRBV18 | ASSVGQLGNTIY
NA | TRBJ2-3 | TRBV2 | ASRERGGSDAQY
NA | TRBJ2-3 | TRBV7-3 | ASSPPSGTPDTQY
NA | TRBJ1-1 | TRBV5-1 | ASSLGGGHTEAF
NA | TRBJ1-1 | TRBV2 | ASSGGQYTEAF
once | TRBJ2-7 | TRBV4-2 | ASSHGLAYEQY
NA | TRBJ2-5 | TRBV5-1 | ASSPRGRRETQY
NA | TRBJ1-2 | TRBV23-1 | ASSHSPPPGGANGYT
NA | TRBJ2-3 | TRBV28 | ASSQYIGGADTQY
few | TRBJ2-7 | TRBV6-4 | ASSLQGGYEQY
once | TRBJ1-4 | TRBV9 | ASSPRDGLGKLF
NA | TRBJ1-1 | TRBV7-8 | ASSLGDRNTEAF
few | TRBJ1-3 | TRBV27 | ASSYRAGNTIY
NA | TRBJ1-1 | TRBV28 | ASSYSFGQGDTEAF
NA | TRBJ2-7 | TRBV7-8 | ASSLEGAGGPYEQY
NA | TRBJ2-1 | TRBV9 | ASSNRQASNEQF
once | TRBJ1-4 | TRBV10-3 | AISDPGGQGIGFEKLF
NA | TRBJ1-3 | TRBV7-2 | ASSLGGSGNTIY
once | TRBJ2-6 | TRBV19 | ASSNLTHRVPGANVLT
once | TRBJ1-1 | TRBV7-9 | ASSSNWGGTEAF
once | TRBJ1-1 | TRBV18 | ASSFGPSNTEAF
NA | TRBJ2-7 | TRBV5-4 | ASSRQGAYSYEQY
few | TRBJ1-2 | TRBV2 | ARTWEDYGYT
NA | TRBJ1-1 | TRBV7-2 | ASSRDRGETEAF
NA | TRBJ2-6 | TRBV6-6 | ASSPGGSGANVLT
NA | TRBJ2-5 | TRBV5-4 | ASSSRVQETQY
NA | TRBJ2-4 | TRBV4-2 | ASSQNWGRGEAKNIQY
once | TRBJ1-1 | TRBV9 | ASSLRTGMNTEAF
NA | TRBJ1-2 | TRBV6-1 | ASSTLTGGYAGYT
once | TRBJ1-1 | TRBV10-3 | ASSVTGLAEAF
NA | TRBJ2-7 | TRBV5-5 | ASSLSGTGSREQY
NA | TRBJ2-1 | TRBV10-3 | AIRGDYNEQF
once | TRBJ2-5 | TRBV11-1 | ASSLDRTQETQY
medium-sized | TRBJ2-7 | TRBV2 | ASSELGVEQY
NA | TRBJ2-7 | TRBV7-2 | ASSLRGRSTYEQY
NA | TRBJ1-2 | TRBV6-4 | ASSGGRDGAPNYGYT
once | TRBJ2-3 | TRBV7-9 | ASSFKRLAGGTDTQY
NA | TRBJ1-2 | TRBV7-9 | ASSLGADRALGYT
NA | TRBJ1-1 | TRBV7-2 | ASQQGLNTEAF
NA | TRBJ2-2 | TRBV29-1 | SVSSSGDTGELF
NA | TRBJ1-1 | TRBV28 | ASSWGDREGPEAF
NA | TRBJ2-7 | TRBV7-3 | ASSLGPLYPYEQY
NA | TRBJ2-1 | TRBV5-1 | ASSLFVQARLRSHNEQF
once | TRBJ1-4 | TRBV19 | ASSMLTGTLSEKLF
few | TRBJ1-1 | TRBV19 | ASSTLQGPNTEAF
NA | TRBJ2-7 | TRBV11-2 | ASSQGGVLYEQY
NA | TRBJ1-3 | TRBV5-1 | ASSVGQGALGNTIY
NA | TRBJ2-7 | TRBV5-1 | ASSSSGTGVDSYEQY
NA | TRBJ1-1 | TRBV6-1 | AGDGGWNTEAF
NA | TRBJ1-5 | TRBV28 | ASTPHGNQPQH
NA | TRBJ2-5 | TRBV18 | ASSPQGGGETQY
NA | TRBJ2-5 | TRBV7-2 | ATSGRAIETQY
NA | TRBJ2-1 | TRBV19 | ASRTSGSKRNEQF
few | TRBJ2-1 | TRBV7-2 | ASSLVRYNEQF
NA | TRBJ1-2 | TRBV4-1 | ASSQGTRKDGYT
NA | TRBJ2-2 | TRBV5-6 | ASSFGLAGGSGTGELF
NA | TRBJ1-5 | TRBV2 | ASRPSGRGRQPQH
few | TRBJ2-3 | TRBV21-1 | ASSKPGTSGSTDTQY